One sample yielded the 13 T cell receptor beta chains listed below, sequenced in a study of OX40 agonist ivuxolimab in advanced cancers. Libraries were prepared by immunoSEQ multiplex PCR; TCRdb keeps only in-frame clonotypes and omits some of them. There are roughly 60,000 clones in the sample; approximately 81% occur only once, and under 4.5% lies in the top ten. The source material was CD4+ or CD8+ T cells sorted from blood, sampled in a trial of the OX40 agonist ivuxolimab. The receptors derive from an adult with an advanced solid tumor such as melanoma, head and neck, liver or kidney cancer.

The chain links TRBV28 to TRBJ2-7, with 7 bases matching TRBD2. J lost 6 bases, V lost 3 bases, and 8 bases had no gene match. Per the germline V gene, CDR1 is MDHEN and CDR2 is SYDVKM. The CDR3 is made up of 14 amino acids. CDR3 region: CASSFAGGGGEQYF. Written as DNA, the CDR3 is TGTGCCAGCAGTTTTGCAGGCGGGGGTGGCGAGCAGTACTTC.

The genes are TRBV27 and TRBJ2-7; 10 bases map to TRBD1. This CDR3 has 13 residues. V lost 8 bases and J lost 0; bases outside the gene matches: 1. The germline V gene has CDR1 MNHEY and CDR2 SMNVEV (reference sequence). In DNA form, the CDR3 reads TGTGCCAGCGGGACAGGGGCCTCCTACGAGCAGTACTTC. Protein: CASGTGASYEQYF.

The rearrangement links TRBV5-6 to TRBJ1-2, with D possibly being TRBD1 (5 bases). Germline V CDR1 and CDR2: SGHDT, YYEEEE. V lost 3 bases, J lost 5 bases, and 17 bases lay in between. The CDR3 contains 15 residues. Here the CDR3 reads CASSWDRRGKYGYTF. CDR3 DNA sequence: TGTGCCAGCAGCTGGGACCGGAGGGGAAAGTATGGCTACACCTTC.

J is TRBJ2-1 and V is TRBV27; D is ambiguous. CDR1 is MNHEY and CDR2 is SMNVEV in the germline V gene (reference sequence). The CDR3 has 15 amino acids. V lost 8 bases, J lost 0 bases, and 14 bases lay in between. The CDR3 nucleotides read TGTGCCAGCGCCCCGGGTCGAATCTCCTACAATGAGCAGTTCTTC. This gives the protein CASAPGRISYNEQFF.

This chain uses TRBV11-2 with TRBJ2-1, with 11 bases lining up with TRBD2. The V gene end was trimmed by 5 bases and the J gene end by 6 bases; junction bases not matched to a gene: 6. The CDR3 covers 15 residues. CDR1 and CDR2 (germline): SGHAT, FQNNGV. DNA of the CDR3: TGTGCCAGCAGCCTCACTAGCGGGAGATTCAATGAGCAGTTCTTC. It yields the protein CASSLTSGRFNEQFF.

The chain has TRBV6-5 and TRBJ2-7; possibly TRBD1 for D (7 bases). Germline V CDR1 and CDR2: MNHEY, SVGAGI. Trimming took off 11 bases at V and 1 base at J, with 12 bases between the two ends. The CDR3 totals 12 residues. As DNA, the CDR3 is TGTGCCTCACAGGGGACTTCCTACGAGCAGTACTTC. Translated, it gives CASQGTSYEQYF.

V gene TRBV11-2 combines with J gene TRBJ2-1; 8 nucleotides line up with TRBD1. The CDR3 runs to 14 residues. Germline V gene sequence: CDR1 SGHAT, CDR2 FQNNGV. Germline trimming cut 7 bases from V and 4 bases from J; bases unmatched to any gene: 6. CDR3 protein: CASTGQVAYNEQFF. Written as DNA, the CDR3 is TGTGCCAGCACGGGACAGGTCGCTTACAATGAGCAGTTCTTC.

The genes are TRBV18 and TRBJ1-1, with D possibly matching TRBD1 (5 bases). The V end was cut by 3 bases, the J end by 8 bases, with 13 bases between. Germline loops: CDR1 KGHSH, CDR2 LQKENI. The CDR3 covers 13 residues. CDR3 in DNA: TGTGCCAGCTCACCCGGCGGGCGGGGCGAAGCTTTCTTT. Protein sequence: CASSPGGRGEAFF.

J is TRBJ2-2 and V is TRBV9; 8 bases are a match to TRBD1. V lost 3 bases, J lost 2 bases, and 6 bases stayed unmatched. Looked up from germline, CDR1 is SGDLS and CDR2 is YYNGEE. This CDR3 spans 16 amino acids. The CDR3 DNA reads as TGTGCCAGCAGCGCCCGGACAGGGCCAAACACCGGGGAGCTGTTTTTT. Amino acid sequence: CASSARTGPNTGELFF.

This chain links TRBV7-3 with TRBJ2-1, with D perhaps assigned TRBD1 or TRBD2 (5 bases each). CDR1 SGHTA and CDR2 FQGTGA come from the germline V gene. Trimming stripped 5 bases from V and 5 bases from J, with 10 bases between. The CDR3 length is 13 residues. As DNA, the CDR3 is TGTGCCAGCAGCATCGGGACCAACAATGAGCAGTTCTTC. This encodes CASSIGTNNEQFF.

This rearrangement joins TRBV28 to TRBJ1-5; D gene uncertain. The CDR3 runs 18 residues. Germline V gene data show CDR1 as MDHEN and CDR2 as SYDVKM. With 5 bases removed from V and 3 bases from J, the gap between germline ends came to 23 bases. This CDR3 is CASSTPRGVGLSNQPQHF. In nucleotides, the CDR3 is TGTGCCAGCAGTACCCCGCGGGGAGTGGGCCTTTCCAATCAGCCCCAGCATTTT.

The V gene is TRBV18, the J gene TRBJ1-2; TRBD1 aligns across 7 bases. Germline CDR1 reads KGHSH; CDR2 reads LQKENI. The ends lost 3 bases at V and 4 bases at J; junction bases unmatched: 8. This CDR3 is 15 amino acids long. This CDR3 is CASSPPGDRIYGYTF. The CDR3 DNA is TGTGCCAGCTCACCCCCCGGGGACAGAATCTATGGCTACACCTTC.

This clone was seen only once. The genes are TRBV7-8 and TRBJ2-5; 8 bases are shared with TRBD2. The junction had 7 bases not matched to a gene; V was cut back by 5 bases and J by 5 bases. This CDR3 contains 14 residues. Germline V gene sequence: CDR1 SGHVS, CDR2 FQNEAQ. CDR3 region: CASSDPRGGETQYF. CDR3 in DNA: TGTGCCAGCAGCGACCCTCGGGGGGGCGAGACCCAGTACTTC.